This T cell receptor beta chain was recovered during a study of T-cell memory formation after mild COVID-19. Study overall: Across donors, TCR clusters were largely donor specific.

There are a few counts of this clonotype. The antigen is unknown. TCRdb reanalysed the 5' RACE reads using MiXCR and keeps one entry per CDR3 protein. This sample has about 470,000 distinct CDR3 sequences; around a quarter occur once, and the top ten carry 12%. The CDR3 extends over 15 amino acids. Trimming shortened V by 1 base and J by 3 bases, and 13 bases separated the two germline ends. From germline, CDR1 is SGHTA and CDR2 FQGNSA. Study-wide results and limits: Contracting clones from day 15 to 85 showed balanced CD4/CD8; later expanders favored CD4+. There were some responding clones in pre-infection memory, which suggested that cross-reactive memory had joined.

This clonotype was obtained from an adult woman who had mild COVID-19 (a few samples of this study predate the infection). Cell type and time point are not known. Sample: PBMCs or a T cell subset sorted from them (not recorded which). The chain has TRBV7-2 and TRBJ2-7; possibly TRBD1 or TRBD2 for D (5 bases each). CDR3 loop: CASSLVGNRLYEQYF. CDR3 sequence (DNA): TGTGCCAGCAGCTTAGTCGGGAACAGGCTCTACGAGCAGTACTTC.